This record covers a single T cell receptor beta chain. Its specificity is unknown. Possible read error: a much larger clone is one base away. These data are taken from a study of CD8+CD57+ T cells in acquired aplastic anemia. Study-level background: Each DNA sample taken from sorted CD4+ and CD8+ cells came to roughly 3.5 ug on average. For CD4+ cells, healthy donors had an average of about 10 million reads. Study findings and constraints: The study identified twenty-nine CD8+ CDR3 sequences shared by patients and controls.

Germline loops: CDR1 DFQATT, CDR2 SNEGSKA (reference sequence). This CDR3 region has 15 residues. The template used for profiling TCR beta VDJ and CDR3 was genomic DNA. TCRdb recomputed calls from the reads with MiXCR, one row per CDR3 protein. The table includes some 240,000 distinct CDR3 sequences, roughly 35% detected once. This rearrangement joins TRBV20-1 to TRBJ1-3; D remains ambiguous. The sample taken for sequencing was sorted CD4+, CD8+, or CD8+CD57+ T cells (not recorded which) from PBMCs. This TCR derives from a human donor in good health, serving as a control. CDR3 in DNA: TGCAGTGCATTCGGTCCGACGTTATCTGGAAACGCCATATATTTT. Translating gives CSAFGPTLSGNAIYF.